One sample yielded the 21 T cell receptor beta chains listed below, sequenced in a study of beta chain features in type 1 diabetes. Reverse transcription of all isolated RNA meant that expressed TCRB transcripts were sequenced. Generated by immunoSEQ multiplex PCR, the TCRdb table keeps only in-frame clones and is missing some. In the table there are approximately 40,000 clones, around 50% of which are singletons. Material: stem cell memory CD4+ T cells from blood. These receptors were taken from a young woman in good health.

CDR3 sequence (DNA): TGTGCCAGCAGGTGGAGCGGCACCCAAGAGACCCAGTACTTC. Translating it yields CASRWSGTQETQYF. J is TRBJ2-5 and V is TRBV6-6, with TRBD2 as a possible D gene (5 bases). V gave up 6 bases and J gave up 1 base, with 12 bases separating them. This CDR3 is built from 14 residues. CDR1 is MNHNY, CDR2 SVGAGI, per germline (reference sequence).

This clone was observed a handful of times. V is TRBV28 and J is TRBJ2-7; 11 positions agree with TRBD2. V lost 2 bases and J lost 5; bases outside the gene matches: 8. The CDR3 has 16 residues. The V gene's germline CDR1 is MDHEN and CDR2 SYDVKM. The CDR3 sequence: CASSLAISGRVHEQYF. CDR3 bases: TGTGCCAGCAGTTTAGCAATTAGCGGGAGGGTCCACGAGCAGTACTTC.

In nucleotides, the CDR3 is TGTGCCAGCAGCGTAGTAGAGGGGGCGGGGGAAGCTTTCTTT. Amino acid sequence: CASSVVEGAGEAFF. The rearrangement joins TRBV9 to TRBJ1-1, with 7 positions matching TRBD1. CDR1 SGDLS and CDR2 YYNGEE come from the germline V gene. The CDR3 has 14 amino acids. V dropped 0 bases and J dropped 8; count of bases not matched to a gene: 7.

The J gene is TRBJ1-5, the V gene TRBV28; 9 bases align to TRBD1. The CDR3 consists of 16 residues. J lost 0 bases, V lost 9 bases, and 9 bases had no gene match. CDR1 and CDR2 from the germline V gene are MDHEN and SYDVKM. CDR3 residues: CASRTGEVYSNQPQHF. The DNA for the CDR3 is TGTGCCAGTCGGACAGGGGAGGTCTATAGCAATCAGCCCCAGCATTTT.

The chain couples TRBV7-3 to TRBJ2-2; tentatively, D is TRBD1 (6 bases). V lost 2 bases to trimming and J lost 2 bases, with 18 bases between them. Germline CDR1 and CDR2: SGHTA and FQGTGA. The CDR3 consists of 18 residues. The chain's CDR3 is CASSLGVGGVRNTGELFF. The CDR3 DNA reads as TGTGCCAGCAGCTTAGGGGTAGGGGGAGTGCGCAACACCGGGGAGCTGTTTTTT. The variable domain in full, with the rest retrieved from reference TRBV7-3 and TRBJ2-2, is GAGVSQTPSNKVTEKGKYVELRCDPISGHTALYWYRQSLGQGPEFLIYFQGTGAADDSGLPNDRFFAVRPEGSVSTLKIQRTERGDSAVYLCASSLGVGGVRNTGELFFGEGSRLTVL.

The CDR3 DNA follows: TGTGCCAGCTCAGAACAGAGCAATCAGCCCCAGCATTTT. Translation gives CASSEQSNQPQHF. This chain links TRBV18 with TRBJ1-5; no firm D call. CDR3 length equals 13 residues. Germline V gene sequence: CDR1 KGHSH, CDR2 LQKENI. V dropped 5 bases and J dropped 1 base, with 6 bases sitting between them.

The genes are TRBV30 and TRBJ2-7; possibly TRBD1 for D (5 bases). V was trimmed by 2 bases and J by 1 base, leaving 12 bases between them. Germline CDR1 is GTSNPN and CDR2 is SVGIG (reference sequence). The CDR3 spans 14 residues. CDR3 coding DNA: TGTGCCTGGAGTACGCAAAGGGGTTCCTACGAGCAGTACTTC. Amino acids: CAWSTQRGSYEQYF.

The chain joins TRBV7-8 to TRBJ2-1; 8 bases map to TRBD2. This CDR3 has 15 residues. CDR1 is SGHVS, CDR2 FQNEAQ, per germline. V lost 4 bases, J lost 3 bases, and 5 bases stayed unmatched. The CDR3 loop reads CASSWTSSNYNEQFF. The CDR3 bases are TGTGCCAGCAGCTGGACTAGCTCTAACTACAATGAGCAGTTCTTC.

The J gene is TRBJ1-2, the V gene TRBV4-2, with 11 bases matching TRBD1. The length of the CDR3 is 15 residues. Germline lookup yields CDR1 LGHNA and CDR2 YNFKEQ. V shed 5 bases, J shed 6 bases, and the junction held 8 bases outside the gene matches. In DNA form, the CDR3 reads TGTGCCAGCAGCTTGGGACAGGGGGAAATGAATGGCTACACCTTC. Translating it yields CASSLGQGEMNGYTF.

The table lists this clone with a few counts. This chain uses TRBV7-8 with TRBJ1-1; no definite D call. Trimming removed 3 bases at V and 1 base at J, with 6 bases between. The CDR3 runs 13 residues. Germline-derived CDR1 and CDR2 are SGHVS and FQNEAQ. For the CDR3, the DNA is TGTGCCAGCAGCTTGACGGGGAACACTGAAGCTTTCTTT. Translating gives CASSLTGNTEAFF.

The V call is TRBV5-1, the J call TRBJ2-7, with 13 bases fitting TRBD2. The germline V gene encodes CDR1 SGHRS and CDR2 YFSETQ. The CDR3 has 15 amino acids. The V segment lost 4 bases and the J segment 3 bases; nucleotides outside the gene matches: 4. This chain's CDR3 is CASSLGLAGHYEQYF. As DNA, the CDR3 is TGCGCCAGCAGCCTGGGACTAGCGGGGCACTACGAGCAGTACTTC.

There are a few counts of this clone. The V gene is TRBV27, the J gene TRBJ1-1, with 9 bases matching TRBD1. Per germline, CDR1 MNHEY and CDR2 SMNVEV (reference sequence). This CDR3 comprises 14 residues. Trimming removed 5 bases from V and 2 bases from J; junction bases left unmatched: 3. CDR3 sequence reads: CASSRTGVNTEAFF. The CDR3 region has the DNA TGTGCCAGCAGTCGGACAGGGGTAAACACTGAAGCTTTCTTT.

This clone was detected a few times. This chain joins TRBV30 and TRBJ2-3; weak D call: TRBD1 (5 bases). Looked up from germline, CDR1 is GTSNPN and CDR2 is SVGIG (reference sequence). The V and J ends lost 3 bases and 4 bases respectively, with 8 bases between them. The CDR3 sequence is 12 residues long. The chain's CDR3 is CAWSRVPDTQYF. The CDR3 nucleotides are TGTGCCTGGAGCAGGGTCCCAGATACGCAGTATTTT.

In its sample, this clone was seen once. The rearrangement uses TRBV19 and TRBJ2-5, with 7 positions matching TRBD2. Germline-derived CDR1 and CDR2 are LNHDA and SQIVND (reference sequence). The CDR3 sequence is 12 residues long. Trimming removed 7 bases from V and 5 bases from J; junction bases left unmatched: 4. The CDR3 coding sequence is TGTGCCAGTACCATGGGAGGGGAGACCCAGTACTTC. This translates into CASTMGGETQYF.

This clone appeared a single time. CDR3 sequence reads: CASSFNGRSGTQYF. The CDR3 coding sequence is TGTGCCAGCAGTTTCAACGGGAGGTCGGGCACGCAGTATTTT. V usage is TRBV28 and J usage is TRBJ2-3; TRBD2 aligns across 7 bases. Germline V gives CDR1 MDHEN, CDR2 SYDVKM. J gave up 9 bases and V 3 bases, and 9 bases lay outside the gene matches. This CDR3 comprises 14 residues. The full variable domain, completed using reference TRBV28 and TRBJ2-3, is DVKVTQSSRYLVKRTGEKVFLECVQDMDHENMFWYRQDPGLGLRLIYFSYDVKMKEKGDIPEGYSVSREKKERFSLILESASTNQTSMYLCASSFNGRSGTQYFGPGTRLTVL.

This clone was recorded a few times. The chain uses TRBV15 and TRBJ2-5; D gene unclear. Trimming cost V 3 bases and J 5 bases, with 16 bases left between them. Germline values: CDR1 LNHNV, CDR2 YYDKDF (reference sequence). The length of the CDR3 is 15 residues. CDR3 loop: CATSRGNMGPETQYF. In nucleotides, the CDR3 is TGTGCCACCAGCAGGGGTAACATGGGCCCGGAGACCCAGTACTTC.

The rearrangement joins TRBV4-1 to TRBJ2-2; D remains unclear. The V gene lost 0 bases and the J gene lost 3 bases, with 11 bases spanning the gap. CDR1 MGHRA and CDR2 YSYEKL come from the germline V gene. This CDR3 is built from 16 residues. CDR3 loop: CASSQEGPVDTGELFF. The CDR3 DNA is TGCGCCAGCAGCCAAGAGGGCCCCGTCGACACCGGGGAGCTGTTTTTT.

This chain uses TRBV19 with TRBJ1-5; TRBD1 agrees at 8 bases. CDR3 length: 14 amino acids. In germline, CDR1 is LNHDA, CDR2 SQIVND (reference sequence). The J segment lost 4 bases and the V segment lost 7 bases, leaving 6 bases of the junction unmatched. The CDR3 loop is CASTPGTGNQPQHF. CDR3 sequence (DNA): TGTGCCAGTACCCCCGGGACAGGAAATCAGCCCCAGCATTTT. The full variable domain, rest sourced from reference TRBV19 and TRBJ1-5, is DGGITQSPKYLFRKEGQNVTLSCEQNLNHDAMYWYRQDPGQGLRLIYYSQIVNDFQKGDIAEGYSVSREKKESFPLTVTSAQKNPTAFYLCASTPGTGNQPQHFGDGTRLSIL.

The rearrangement joins TRBV7-2 to TRBJ2-6; unclear D gene. The CDR3 covers 14 residues. The germline gives CDR1 SGHTA, CDR2 FQGNSA. V was cut by 2 bases and J by 2 bases, with 4 bases left in between. For the CDR3, the DNA is TGTGCCAGCAGCTTATCGGCTGGGGCCAACGTCCTGACTTTC. Encoded protein: CASSLSAGANVLTF.

The CDR3 sequence is CASSQRSVYPYNEQFF. CDR3 nucleotides: TGCGCCAGCAGCCAACGGTCGGTCTACCCCTACAATGAGCAGTTCTTC. The chain employs TRBV4-3 and TRBJ2-1; D uncertain. The CDR3 spans 16 residues. The V and J ends lost 2 bases and 2 bases respectively, with 13 bases between them. Per the germline V gene, CDR1 is LGHNA and CDR2 is YSLEER.

This clone showed up just a few times. The J gene is TRBJ2-7, the V gene TRBV7-8; D possibly corresponds to TRBD2 (6 bases). This CDR3 is built from 15 residues. The V gene's germline CDR1 is SGHVS and CDR2 FQNEAQ. V shed 1 base and J shed 0 bases, with 10 bases lying between them. The CDR3 DNA is TGTGCCAGCAGCTTAGGTCGGGAGAACTCCTACGAGCAGTACTTC. Its protein is CASSLGRENSYEQYF.